These 24 T cell receptor beta chains originate from one sample sequenced in a study of radiotherapy plus CTLA-4 blockade in lung cancer. The data were produced by immunoSEQ multiplex PCR, yet TCRdb's version contains in-frame clones alone and is incomplete. The sample includes about 35,000 clones, roughly 85% of them seen just once. Source: peripheral blood, taken from a patient treated with radiotherapy plus ipilimumab. The receptors were gathered from a human donor with non-small cell lung cancer who had stable disease on radiotherapy plus ipilimumab.

This chain joins TRBV29-1 and TRBJ1-3; D gene uncertain. In germline, CDR1 is SQVTM, CDR2 ANQGSEA. This CDR3 comprises 16 residues. V shed 4 bases and J shed 0 bases, with 16 bases lying between them. CDR3 in DNA: TGCAGCGTTGTGTTATCGCGGCCGAGCTCTGGAAACACCATATATTTT. Translated, it gives CSVVLSRPSSGNTIYF.

The chain joins TRBV5-1 to TRBJ2-1; 7 nucleotides align to TRBD2. The germline V gene encodes CDR1 SGHRS and CDR2 YFSETQ. Trimming at V came to 2 bases and at J to 8 bases, leaving 13 bases not matched to a gene. The CDR3 length is 16 residues. For the CDR3, the DNA is TGCGCCAGCAGCTTAGGGCGGGAGTCAGGTCGAGATGAGCAGTTCTTC. Protein product: CASSLGRESGRDEQFF.

J is TRBJ2-6 and V is TRBV28; 8 bases map to TRBD1. Germline CDR1 reads MDHEN; CDR2 reads SYDVKM. CDR3 length equals 18 residues. V lost 4 bases to trimming and J lost 0 bases; unmatched junction nucleotides: 8. The CDR3: CASSSRDRRGSGANVLTF. The CDR3 DNA sequence: TGTGCCAGCAGTTCCCGGGACAGGAGGGGCTCTGGGGCCAACGTCCTGACTTTC.

This clone was picked up a small number of times. The chain links TRBV7-8 to TRBJ2-1; 13 nucleotides match TRBD2. V shed 5 bases, J shed 2 bases, and the junction held 3 bases outside the gene matches. Germline lookup yields CDR1 SGHVS and CDR2 FQNEAQ. The CDR3 covers 16 residues. The CDR3 sequence is CASSPGTSGAYNEQFF. DNA for the CDR3: TGTGCCAGCAGCCCCGGGACTAGCGGGGCCTACAATGAGCAGTTCTTC.

The genes are TRBV30 and TRBJ2-7, with 8 bases identical to TRBD1. CDR1 and CDR2 (germline): GTSNPN, SVGIG (reference sequence). Germline trimming cut 4 bases from V and 5 bases from J; bases unmatched to any gene: 7. The CDR3 spans 13 residues. The CDR3 DNA reads as TGTGCCTGGAAGGGCGACAGGGGAAACGAGCAGTACTTC. As protein: CAWKGDRGNEQYF.

The genes are TRBV7-2 and TRBJ1-2; D remains unclear. The CDR3 totals 14 residues. The V gene lost 1 base and the J gene lost 8 bases, with 14 bases spanning the gap. The V gene's germline CDR1 is SGHTA and CDR2 FQGNSA. CDR3 in DNA: TGTGCCAGCAGCTTAGATGCCCAGGTTCCGGGCTACACCTTC. As protein: CASSLDAQVPGYTF.

V gene TRBV5-4 combines with J gene TRBJ2-2, with TRBD1 identical over 11 bases. This CDR3 spans 16 amino acids. J gave up 4 bases and V 0 bases, and 2 bases lay outside the gene matches. Looked up from germline, CDR1 is SGHNT and CDR2 is YYREEE (reference sequence). As DNA, the CDR3 is TGTGCCAGCAGCTTGGGGACAGGGGGCAGCACCGGGGAGCTGTTTTTT. Amino acids: CASSLGTGGSTGELFF. Drawing the rest from reference TRBV5-4 and TRBJ2-2, the complete variable domain is ETGVTQSPTHLIKTRGQQVTLRCSSQSGHNTVSWYQQALGQGPQFIFQYYREEENGRGNFPPRFSGLQFPNYSSELNVNALELDDSALYLCASSLGTGGSTGELFFGEGSRLTVL.

The chain couples TRBV4-3 to TRBJ1-2, with 9 bases matching TRBD1. CDR3 length: 15 amino acids. The V and J ends lost 1 base and 2 bases, in that order; junction bases with no gene match: 2. Germline assignment: CDR1 LGHNA and CDR2 YSLEER. The CDR3 protein is CASSQGGTGNYGYTF. DNA for the CDR3: TGCGCCAGCAGCCAAGGTGGGACAGGGAACTATGGCTACACCTTC.

Only a few counts were recorded for this clone. The chain recombines TRBV6-1 with TRBJ1-3; D is perhaps TRBD1 (6 bases). The CDR3 sequence is 14 residues long. Germline V gene sequence: CDR1 MNHNS, CDR2 SASEGT. V was cut by 7 bases and J by 0 bases, with 10 bases left in between. DNA for the CDR3: TGTGCCAGCAAGGGGGTACACTCTGGAAACACCATATATTTT. Protein: CASKGVHSGNTIYF.

This clone was found a few times. The chain carries TRBV9 and TRBJ2-3, with 9 bases fitting TRBD1. In germline, CDR1 is SGDLS, CDR2 YYNGEE. V was pared by 0 bases and J by 5 bases, with 4 bases of the junction left unmatched. The CDR3 has 15 amino acids. Here the CDR3 DNA reads TGTGCCAGCAGCGTAGCGGGACAGGGCCGAGATACGCAGTATTTT. It yields the protein CASSVAGQGRDTQYF.

The J gene is TRBJ2-7, the V gene TRBV7-9, with D tentatively TRBD1 (6 bases). The V end was cut by 5 bases, the J end by 7 bases, with 18 bases between. This CDR3 has 14 amino acids. The germline gives CDR1 SEHNR, CDR2 FQNEAQ (reference sequence). This chain's CDR3 is CASSPTRDTEEQYF. DNA of the CDR3: TGTGCCAGCAGCCCAACCCGGGACACCGAAGAGCAGTACTTC.

The rearrangement joins TRBV28 to TRBJ2-3; TRBD2 agrees at 14 bases. The length of the CDR3 is 20 residues. Germline loops: CDR1 MDHEN, CDR2 SYDVKM. The V segment lost 4 bases and the J segment 2 bases; nucleotides outside the gene matches: 14. The chain's CDR3 is CASSYPTGLAGDGFTDTQYF. The DNA for the CDR3 is TGTGCCAGCAGTTACCCCACGGGACTAGCGGGAGATGGGTTCACAGATACGCAGTATTTT.

The chain links TRBV4-1 to TRBJ2-2; TRBD2 agrees at 7 bases. The length of the CDR3 is 17 residues. Looked up from germline, CDR1 is MGHRA and CDR2 is YSYEKL. With V trimmed by 4 bases and J by 4 bases, 12 bases remained unmatched. The CDR3 coding sequence is TGCGCCAGCAGCCCCTGGAGCGGAGGGAGGGTCACCGGGGAGCTGTTTTTT. Amino acid sequence: CASSPWSGGRVTGELFF.

A single count supports this clone. The chain employs TRBV19 and TRBJ1-5; TRBD1 is a possible D gene (5 bases). CDR3 size: 15 residues. Germline loops: CDR1 LNHDA, CDR2 SQIVND (reference sequence). Trimming stripped 2 bases from V and 9 bases from J, with 17 bases between. CDR3 residues: CASSITGTAQGPQHF. The CDR3 DNA reads as TGTGCCAGTAGTATAACCGGGACTGCGCAGGGGCCCCAGCATTTT.

The V gene is TRBV27, the J gene TRBJ1-2, with 7 bases aligning to TRBD1. Germline trimming cut 0 bases from V and 6 bases from J; bases unmatched to any gene: 1. Germline loops: CDR1 MNHEY, CDR2 SMNVEV (reference sequence). The CDR3 loop spans 13 amino acids. The CDR3 sequence: CASSLSGGDGYTF. DNA of the CDR3: TGTGCCAGCAGTTTATCAGGGGGCGATGGCTACACCTTC.

This chain links TRBV5-1 with TRBJ2-3; D possibly corresponds to TRBD1 (5 bases). Germline CDR1 SGHRS, CDR2 YFSETQ. The CDR3 covers 14 residues. The V and J ends lost 6 bases and 14 bases respectively, with 25 bases between them. The CDR3: CASTRSPTQGTRYF. For the CDR3, the DNA is TGCGCCAGCACCAGAAGTCCGACCCAGGGCACGAGGTATTTT. The whole variable domain, remainder taken from reference TRBV5-1 and TRBJ2-3, is KAGVTQTPRYLIKTRGQQVTLSCSPISGHRSVSWYQQTPGQGLQFLFEYFSETQRNKGNFPGRFSGRQFSNSRSEMNVSTLELGDSALYLCASTRSPTQGTRYFGPGTRLTVL.

The rearrangement uses TRBV14 and TRBJ1-1; no clear D. The ends were cut back, 0 bases at V and 0 bases at J, with 14 bases in the middle. The CDR3 is 17 amino acids. Germline V gene data show CDR1 as SGHDN and CDR2 as FVKESK. The CDR3 here is CASSQERLPPMNTEAFF. CDR3 in DNA: TGTGCCAGCAGCCAAGAAAGACTGCCTCCTATGAACACTGAAGCTTTCTTT.

The rearrangement links TRBV11-2 to TRBJ1-5; D may be TRBD1 (5 bases). Germline loops: CDR1 SGHAT, CDR2 FQNNGV. The CDR3 covers 15 residues. The germline V and J ends were trimmed by 0 bases and 3 bases, with 9 bases remaining between them. CDR3 coding DNA: TGTGCCAGCAGCTTAGATCCAGGACACAATCAGCCCCAGCATTTT. The encoded protein is CASSLDPGHNQPQHF.

V is TRBV19 and J is TRBJ2-5; D remains ambiguous. There are 15 residues in the CDR3. The germline V and J ends were trimmed by 6 bases and 0 bases, with 14 bases remaining between them. Germline V gives CDR1 LNHDA, CDR2 SQIVND (reference sequence). The chain's CDR3 is CASRSRGAYQETQYF. For the CDR3, the DNA is TGTGCCAGTAGGTCCCGCGGAGCGTACCAAGAGACCCAGTACTTC.

Written as DNA, the CDR3 is TGTGCCAGCAGCTTATGGACAGGGAACACCGGGGAGCTGTTTTTT. Translated, it gives CASSLWTGNTGELFF. The J gene is TRBJ2-2, the V gene TRBV9, with TRBD1 identical over 7 bases. CDR1 is SGDLS and CDR2 is YYNGEE in the germline V gene. This CDR3 comprises 15 residues. After removal of 4 bases from V and 1 base from J, the junction contained 4 bases not matched to a gene.

This chain connects TRBV15 to TRBJ1-5; no clear D. Germline V CDR1 and CDR2: LNHNV, YYDKDF (reference sequence). This CDR3 comprises 16 residues. V shed 0 bases and J shed 0 bases, with 9 bases lying between them. CDR3 sequence reads: CATSRDPVNSNQPQHF. CDR3 DNA: TGTGCCACCAGCAGAGATCCAGTTAATAGCAATCAGCCCCAGCATTTT.

The chain joins TRBV5-5 to TRBJ2-7, with D unresolved. Trimming shortened V by 0 bases and J by 5 bases, and 9 bases separated the two germline ends. CDR3 size: 13 residues. Per germline, CDR1 SGHKS and CDR2 YYEKEE (reference sequence). The CDR3: CASSLERYHEQYF. The CDR3 DNA sequence: TGTGCCAGCAGCTTGGAGAGGTACCACGAGCAGTACTTC.

The rearrangement links TRBV2 to TRBJ2-5; 9 bases agree with TRBD2. The CDR3 has 15 residues. Per germline, CDR1 SNHLY and CDR2 FYNNEI. J lost 5 bases, V lost 3 bases, and 7 bases had no gene match. CDR3 in DNA: TGTGCCAGCAGTGATTTAGCGGGAGAGATGGAGACCCAGTACTTC. Its protein is CASSDLAGEMETQYF.

This clone was counted a single time. J is TRBJ2-1 and V is TRBV4-3, with 10 bases fitting TRBD2. Germline V gene data show CDR1 as LGHNA and CDR2 as YSLEER. J was trimmed by 0 bases and V by 4 bases; bases with no gene match: 6. This CDR3 is 17 amino acids long. The CDR3 loop is CASSRRTSGSSYNEQFF. CDR3 nucleotides: TGCGCCAGCAGCCGGCGGACTAGCGGAAGCTCCTACAATGAGCAGTTCTTC.